The 3 T cell receptor gamma chains below come from one sample, sequenced in a study of Vδ1+ human thymocytes. Their antigens remain unidentified. Sequences come from RNA converted to cDNA by reverse transcription. CDR3 amplicons came from multiplex PCR with pooled V-gene forward and constant-region reverse primers. TCRdb reprocessed the multiplex PCR reads using CATT. The repertoire consists of 25,000 to 30,000 gamma-chain clones, with over 15% occurring once and the leading ten covering 1.5% to 2%. Study observations and caveats: Thymic TRG and TRD repertoires appeared highly polyclonal.

The sequencing input was Vdelta1+ gamma-delta thymocytes from the thymus. Subset denoted: FACS-sorted CD3+ TCRalphabeta- TCRVdelta1+ TCRVdelta2- thymocytes. The receptors were gathered from a boy in the first two years of life who had congenital heart surgery.

Only a few counts were recorded for this clone. A much larger clone differs by one base, so this may be a read error. This chain connects TRGV9 to TRGJ1 or TRGJ2. CDR3 length: 13 amino acids. Trimming took 2 bases from V and 3 from J; bases not matched to a gene: 4. CDR1 GITISATS and CDR2 ISYDGTV come from the germline V gene (reference sequence). DNA for the CDR3: TGTGCCTTGTGGGAGGAGACTTATTATAAGAAACTCTTT. Residues: CALWEETYYKKLF.

This clone turned up a few times. The V gene is TRGV3, the J gene TRGJ1 or TRGJ2. The germline gives CDR1 VTNTFY, CDR2 YDVSTARD (reference sequence). Trimming at V came to 2 bases and at J to 7 bases, leaving 11 bases not matched to a gene. CDR3 length: 14 residues. CDR3 sequence: CATWDNPLGYKKLF. The CDR3 DNA follows: TGTGCCACCTGGGACAACCCCCTTGGGTATAAGAAACTCTTT.

There are a few counts of this clone. J is TRGJ1 or TRGJ2 and V is TRGV5. J gave up 12 bases and V 0 bases, and 5 bases lay outside the gene matches. In germline, CDR1 is VINAFY, CDR2 YDVSNSKD. The CDR3 covers 11 residues. CDR3 sequence (DNA): TGTGCCACCTGGGACAGGCTTTCGAAACTCTTT. It yields the protein CATWDRLSKLF.